This paragraph covers one T cell receptor (beta chain) sequence. Both 60 Vbeta primers and 13 Jbeta primers went into the PCR. Sequencing used immunoSEQ multiplex PCR; TCRdb keeps in-frame clones, though not all of them. The table has about 100,000 clones, 77% seen once. These data belong to a study of cytomegalovirus exposure and HLA in healthy donors. V was pared by 4 bases and J by 0 bases, with 7 bases of the junction left unmatched. The CDR3 consists of 16 residues. Germline V gene lookup returns CDR1 MNHEY and CDR2 SVGAGI. This clonotype originated in a male donor in good health and CMV-seronegative. The V gene is TRBV6-5, the J gene TRBJ2-7; TRBD2 matches at 9 bases. The sequenced sample consisted of PBMCs. The CDR3 coding sequence is TGTGCCAGCAGTTCGCAGACTAGCGGAAGCTCCTACGAGCAGTACTTC. Translated: CASSSQTSGSSYEQYF.